The source of this T cell receptor (beta chain) is a study of cytomegalovirus exposure and HLA in healthy donors. CDR1 is MDHEN and CDR2 is SYDVKM in the germline V gene. Between the trimmed V and J ends, which lost 6 bases and 7 bases, there was a span of 10 bases. The CDR3 extends over 12 amino acids. Researchers ran the PCR with 60 Vbeta and 13 Jbeta primers. Clones were read by immunoSEQ multiplex PCR, and TCRdb kept only the in-frame ones, dropping some. The repertoire consists of 95,000 to 100,000 clones, with around 73% occurring once and the leading ten covering 3.4%. J is TRBJ2-1 and V is TRBV28; D remains unclear. Sequenced sample: PBMCs. The receptor was isolated from a man in his forties in good health and CMV-seronegative. The CDR3 DNA reads TGTGCCAGCAGCCTTGAGCGTAATGAGCAGTTCTTC. Translated, it gives CASSLERNEQFF.